This T cell receptor (beta chain) was recorded in a study of alternative splicing in chronic myeloid leukemia remission (TCRdb year 2020). As for the study more broadly: Remission specimens from the trials were collected at major or complete molecular response, at 12 or 24 months of TKI therapy. Peripheral blood from chronic-phase CML patients at diagnosis and remission was profiled by RNA sequencing and compared with healthy donors. The RESIST (imatinib), ENESTxtnd (nilotinib) and PINNACLE (nilotinib plus pegylated interferon) trials supplied some 10 diagnostic specimens along with matched remission specimens. Median ages of 54 years at diagnosis, 56 to 65 at remission and over 35 for healthy controls were recorded. Total leukocytes from peripheral blood collected in EDTA were used as the trial diagnostic specimens. The French Persistem study contributed nine CML samples, of which seven were diagnostic and two were matched remission samples. The female/male split was 11/5 for diagnosis samples, 8/3 for remission samples and 2/4 for controls. Total RNA was extracted with Trizol from peripheral blood mononuclear cells of diagnosis, remission and control samples.

What the authors observed across the whole study: Blood cell composition at remission was reconfigured to resemble lymphoid cell-enriched normal controls. Blood cell composition varied strongly between timepoints, moving from enrichment of myeloid progenitors at diagnosis to enrichment of mature lymphoid cells at remission.

As encoded in the germline V gene, CDR1 is SGHAT while CDR2 is FQNNGV. The CDR3 sequence holds 15 residues, the cysteine and phenylalanine included. DNA is not recorded here. This specimen's time point label, interpreted: major or complete molecular response after front-line TKI therapy. Fewer than 20 CML patients made up the patient cohort, and matched post-remission samples were obtained for some of these patients. Worth noting for this clonotype: It lacks a known antigen.

The library was built by means of bulk RNA-seq. The TruSeq Stranded RNA sample prep kit was used to generate libraries of poly-A-enriched mRNA from an input of roughly 1 ug total RNA. Each sample was sequenced in triplicate using paired-end sequencing on a HiSeq 2500. A read length of 125 nucleotides per mate was used for RNA-seq. In the authors' own workflow: Reads were trimmed and aligned to hg38 using STAR v2.7, and quality control was performed with FASTQC, RSeQC and multiqc. Salmon 0.14.1 was used to quantify gene expression levels as transcripts per million (TPM). Principal component analysis suggested that trial, library batch, sequencing batch, treatment regimen and sex did not drive transcriptomic profiles. The reads underwent TCRdb reprocessing, giving one record for each CDR3 protein sequence and no DNA. None of the V and J calls come from the authors' own analysis; TCRdb made them. Present in this sample are over a hundred distinct CDR3 sequences, almost 99% of which were seen just once. 8.5% to 9% of the sample belongs to the ten largest clones.

The sequences come from PBMCs or total blood leukocytes (not recorded which), collected during remission. This TCR was sampled from an adult with chronic myeloid leukemia. The rearrangement joined TRBV11-2 to TRBJ2-1. The CDR3 protein is CASSLDSSVSNEQFF. The full variable domain, with segments outside the CDR3 supplied by the reference TRBV11-2 and TRBJ2-1 proteins, appears as EAGVAQSPRYKIIEKRQSVAFWCNPISGHATLYWYQQILGQGPKLLIQFQNNGVVDDSQLPKDRFSAERLKGVDSTLKIQPAKLEDSAVYLCASSLDSSVSNEQFFGPGTRLTVL.